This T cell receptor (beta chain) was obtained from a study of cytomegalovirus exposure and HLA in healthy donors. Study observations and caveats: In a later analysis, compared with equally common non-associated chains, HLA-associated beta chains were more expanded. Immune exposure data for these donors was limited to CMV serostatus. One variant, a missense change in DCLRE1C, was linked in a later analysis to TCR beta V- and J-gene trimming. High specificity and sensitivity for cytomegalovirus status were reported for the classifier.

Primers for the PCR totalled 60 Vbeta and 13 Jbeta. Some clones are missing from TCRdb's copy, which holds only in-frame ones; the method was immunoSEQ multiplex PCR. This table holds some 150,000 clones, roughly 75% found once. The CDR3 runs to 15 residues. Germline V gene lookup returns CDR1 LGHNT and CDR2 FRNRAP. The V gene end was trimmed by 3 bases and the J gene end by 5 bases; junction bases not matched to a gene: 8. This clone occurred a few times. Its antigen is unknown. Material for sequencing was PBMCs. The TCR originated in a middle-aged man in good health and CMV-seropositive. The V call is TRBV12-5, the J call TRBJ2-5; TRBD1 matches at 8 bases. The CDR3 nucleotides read TGTGCTAGTGGTTTCCCCCCCACAGGGGGGGAGACCCAGTACTTC. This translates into CASGFPPTGGETQYF.